This T cell receptor beta chain was documented in a study of cytomegalovirus exposure and HLA in healthy donors. Study findings and constraints: Associated with cytomegalovirus, according to the listing, were 164 TCR beta chains. According to a subsequent analysis, TCR clusters from the first cohort were inclined to appear together in the roughly 120 validation repertoires. The classifier reportedly diagnosed cytomegalovirus status with high specificity and sensitivity.

As to this clone: Its antigen is not identified.

TCRdb's table, derived via immunoSEQ multiplex PCR, lists solely in-frame clones and lacks some. The data show approximately 160,000 clones, roughly 89% seen once. V gave up 3 bases and J gave up 4 bases, with 19 bases separating them. The CDR3 has 17 residues. Germline CDR1 reads LGHNT; CDR2 reads FRNRAP. Donors were drawn from the roughly 120-subject validation cohort, separate from the approximately 700-subject first cohort. The source material was PBMCs. This chain links TRBV12-5 with TRBJ1-3; D is unresolved. The clonotype comes from a man aged 18 to 30 in good health and CMV-seropositive. The CDR3 is CASGFRRLGVAGNTIYF. The CDR3 DNA sequence: TGTGCTAGTGGTTTCCGTAGACTGGGAGTGGCGGGAAACACCATATATTTT.